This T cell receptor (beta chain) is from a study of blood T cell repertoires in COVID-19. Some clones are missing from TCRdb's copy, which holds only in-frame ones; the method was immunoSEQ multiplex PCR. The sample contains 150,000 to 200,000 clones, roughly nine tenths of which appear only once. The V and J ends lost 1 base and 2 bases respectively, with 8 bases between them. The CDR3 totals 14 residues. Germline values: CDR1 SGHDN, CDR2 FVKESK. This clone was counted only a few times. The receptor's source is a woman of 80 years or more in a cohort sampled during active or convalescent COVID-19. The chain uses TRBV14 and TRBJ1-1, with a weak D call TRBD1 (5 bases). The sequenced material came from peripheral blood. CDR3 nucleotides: TGTGCCAGCAGCCAAGTGGGGGGTAACACTGAAGCTTTCTTT. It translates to CASSQVGGNTEAFF.